This T cell receptor beta chain is drawn from a study of T-cell reconstitution after alpha-beta-depleted transplantation in children (TCRdb year 2016). Study-level background: T-cell immune reconstitution after TCRalphabeta/CD19-depleted allogeneic hematopoietic cell transplantation in children was quantitatively tracked in the study by means of TCR repertoire profiling.

A note on this clonotype: Its binding antigen is unknown. One base away there is no much larger clone; base qualities are not given.

Per the germline V gene, SGHAT is the CDR1 and FQNNGV is the CDR2. Taken from cysteine to phenylalanine, the CDR3 has 15 residues. Only CDR3 DNA is held: 45 bases, read in frame from base 1. Deletion took 5 bases off V and 6 bases off J, with a span of 18 bases between the germline ends. The library was obtained by PCR. Sequencing was carried out with an Illumina HiSeq 2500. TCR library preparation used molecular barcoding, with unique molecular identifiers applied to normalize quantification of the TCRbeta repertoire. The public reads were reprocessed in TCRdb via fastp at Q25 and MiXCR, keeping in-frame beta chains. CDR3 protein duplicates are merged, each entry listing the most common genes and DNA. Present in this sample are some 400,000 distinct CDR3 sequences, roughly 22% of which were seen just once. Around 3.9% of the sample is held by the ten biggest clonotypes.

Sequencing was performed on PBMCs from the stem cell graft donor, taken from the stem cell graft. Recombination joined TRBV11-2 with TRBJ2-3; there is no confident call for the D gene. This TCR came from a human donor who donated a stem cell graft to a child with acute myeloid leukemia. The CDR3 region: CASSPRSSPTDTQYF. At the DNA level, the sequence is TGTGCCAGCAGCCCAAGGTCCTCCCCGACGGATACGCAGTATTTT.